The 16 T cell receptor beta chains listed next were all sequenced from one sample in a study of CD8 T cells in Susac syndrome. Random hexamers served to reverse transcribe about 0.45 to 1 ug RNA. One entry per CDR3 protein results from TCRdb running MiXCR on the immunoSEQ multiplex PCR reads. Here the sample spans around 160,000 distinct CDR3 sequences, approximately 92% being singletons. The sequenced sample was CD4+ T cells from PBMCs. These receptors were obtained from a human donor in good health.

The chain is built from TRBV29-1 and TRBJ2-5, with D perhaps TRBD1 or TRBD2 (5 bases each). CDR3 size: 13 residues. Trimming took 4 bases from V and 0 from J, leaving 9 bases between them. Germline assignment: CDR1 SQVTM and CDR2 ANQGSEA. The CDR3 sequence is CSVVGTYQETQYF. The CDR3 DNA sequence: TGCAGCGTTGTGGGGACGTACCAAGAGACCCAGTACTTC.

The V gene is TRBV19, the J gene TRBJ1-2; 8 nucleotides match TRBD1. The CDR3 covers 12 residues. V was clipped by 8 bases and J by 4 bases; unmatched bases: 3. In germline, CDR1 is LNHDA, CDR2 SQIVND (reference sequence). The CDR3 reads CASGTGFYGYTF. Here the CDR3 DNA reads TGTGCCAGTGGGACAGGATTCTATGGCTACACCTTC.

The rearrangement uses TRBV6-5 and TRBJ1-1; maybe TRBD1 (6 bases). V was trimmed by 5 bases and J by 4 bases, leaving 17 bases between them. The CDR3 spans 15 residues. Germline lookup yields CDR1 MNHEY and CDR2 SVGAGI. CDR3 protein: CASSSLRGGGTEAFF. The CDR3 coding sequence is TGTGCCAGCAGTAGCCTCAGGGGCGGAGGCACTGAAGCTTTCTTT.

This sequence joins TRBV7-2 and TRBJ2-7; 7 bases fit TRBD2. The trim removed 5 bases at V and 2 bases at J, leaving 9 bases unmatched. Germline CDR1 and CDR2: SGHTA and FQGNSA. This CDR3 is built from 15 residues. CDR3 residues: CASSPRTGGAYEQYF. CDR3 nucleotides: TGTGCCAGCAGCCCCCGGACTGGGGGGGCCTACGAGCAGTACTTC. Full variable domain (rest looked up from reference TRBV7-2 and TRBJ2-7): GAGVSQSPSNKVTEKGKDVELRCDPISGHTALYWYRQSLGQGLEFLIYFQGNSAPDKSGLPSDRFSAERTGGSVSTLTIQRTQQEDSAVYLCASSPRTGGAYEQYFGPGTRLTVT.

The V gene is TRBV4-1, the J gene TRBJ2-1; 13 bases are shared with TRBD2. V was pared by 0 bases and J by 6 bases, with 2 bases of the junction left unmatched. Germline V CDR1 and CDR2: MGHRA, YSYEKL. The CDR3 extends over 16 amino acids. In DNA, the CDR3 is TGCGCCAGCAGCCAAGAGGGACTAGCGGGGTTCAATGAGCAGTTCTTC. Amino acid sequence: CASSQEGLAGFNEQFF.

This chain links TRBV12-3 or TRBV12-4 with TRBJ2-1, with D hard to call. CDR3 size: 14 residues. The V and J ends lost 7 bases and 6 bases respectively, with 16 bases between them. The CDR3: CASTPRRPSNEQFF. The CDR3 nucleotides are TGTGCCAGCACCCCCCGCAGGCCCTCCAATGAGCAGTTCTTC.

The chain employs TRBV3-1 and TRBJ2-2, with D tentatively TRBD1 (5 bases). This CDR3 region has 14 residues. Germline assignment: CDR1 LGHDT and CDR2 YNNKEL (reference sequence). Trimming removed 4 bases at V and 7 bases at J, with 13 bases between. The CDR3 sequence is CASSPSYQGGELFF. The CDR3 DNA reads TGTGCCAGCAGCCCCTCCTACCAGGGCGGGGAGCTGTTTTTT.

This clonotype occurred once. The chain has TRBV20-1 and TRBJ2-5, with TRBD2 matching over 7 bases. Germline-derived CDR1 and CDR2 are DFQATT and SNEGSKA (reference sequence). The V and J ends lost 3 bases and 3 bases, in that order; junction bases with no gene match: 4. The length of the CDR3 is 13 residues. The CDR3 loop is CSASPSGEETQYF. In nucleotides, the CDR3 is TGCAGTGCTAGTCCTAGCGGAGAAGAGACCCAGTACTTC.

The CDR3: CASSAQVGGGEQFF. CDR3 nucleotide sequence: TGTGCCAGCAGTGCCCAGGTAGGGGGGGGTGAGCAGTTCTTC. The chain is built from TRBV6-1 and TRBJ2-1; possible D gene TRBD2, 7 bases. Germline V gene lookup returns CDR1 MNHNS and CDR2 SASEGT. The ends were cut back, 4 bases at V and 9 bases at J, with 16 bases in the middle. The CDR3 totals 14 residues.

The chain joins TRBV15 to TRBJ1-5; TRBD1 might be the D (5 bases). The germline V and J ends were trimmed by 1 base and 3 bases, with 10 bases remaining between them. CDR1 and CDR2 (germline): LNHNV, YYDKDF (reference sequence). This CDR3 comprises 15 residues. This CDR3 is CATSRGSGVNQPQHF. CDR3 sequence (DNA): TGTGCCACCAGCAGAGGGTCGGGGGTCAATCAGCCCCAGCATTTT. The full variable domain, in which reference TRBV15 and TRBJ1-5 provide the parts outside the CDR3, is DAMVIQNPRYQVTQFGKPVTLSCSQTLNHNVMYWYQQKSSQAPKLLFHYYDKDFNNEADTPDNFQSRRPNTSFCFLDIRSPGLGDTAMYLCATSRGSGVNQPQHFGDGTRLSIL.

The chain has TRBV20-1 and TRBJ2-1; D gene unclear. CDR3 size: 11 residues. CDR1 DFQATT and CDR2 SNEGSKA come from the germline V gene (reference sequence). The ends were cut back, 5 bases at V and 8 bases at J, with 10 bases in the middle. CDR3 protein: CSAPLVDEQFF. CDR3 nucleotide sequence: TGCAGTGCTCCCCTTGTCGATGAGCAGTTCTTC.

The chain joins TRBV5-6 to TRBJ2-7; the match to TRBD1 covers 7 bases. Per the germline V gene, CDR1 is SGHDT and CDR2 is YYEEEE. Trimming removed 4 bases from V and 5 bases from J; junction bases left unmatched: 15. The CDR3 length is 16 residues. The CDR3 reads CASSPGQLPSGDEQYF. In nucleotides, the CDR3 is TGTGCCAGCAGCCCGGGACAGCTCCCCTCCGGGGACGAGCAGTACTTC. The variable domain in full, completed from reference TRBV5-6 and TRBJ2-7, reads DAGVTQSPTHLIKTRGQQVTLRCSPKSGHDTVSWYQQALGQGPQFIFQYYEEEERQRGNFPDRFSGHQFPNYSSELNVNALLLGDSALYLCASSPGQLPSGDEQYFGPGTRLTVT.

V and J are TRBV7-8 and TRBJ1-1, with D possibly being TRBD1 (6 bases). This CDR3 is 15 amino acids long. V was trimmed by 1 base and J by 1 base, leaving 10 bases between them. In germline, CDR1 is SGHVS, CDR2 FQNEAQ. CDR3 region: CASSLVTGPNTEAFF. In nucleotides, the CDR3 is TGTGCCAGCAGCTTAGTTACAGGGCCGAACACTGAAGCTTTCTTT.

Here the CDR3 DNA reads TGTGCCAGCAGCTTGCGGACAGGGGCCTACGAGCAGTACTTC. Its translation: CASSLRTGAYEQYF. The rearrangement uses TRBV9 and TRBJ2-7; 9 bases are shared with TRBD1. With V trimmed by 4 bases and J by 2 bases, 4 bases remained unmatched. There are 14 residues in the CDR3. The germline CDR1 and CDR2 sequences are SGDLS and YYNGEE.

The V gene is TRBV20-1, the J gene TRBJ2-5, with 7 positions matching TRBD1. Germline V lookup: CDR1 DFQATT, CDR2 SNEGSKA (reference sequence). J gave up 3 bases and V 2 bases, and 3 bases lay outside the gene matches. This CDR3 has 13 residues. In DNA form, the CDR3 reads TGCAGTGCTAGATCCGGGACAGAAGAGACCCAGTACTTC. Translated, it gives CSARSGTEETQYF.

CDR3 sequence reads: CASSLQTGSNSPLHF. The DNA for the CDR3 is TGTGCCAGCAGCTTACAAACTGGGAGTAATTCACCCCTCCACTTT. J is TRBJ1-6 and V is TRBV7-2; D remains unclear. Per the germline V gene, CDR1 is SGHTA and CDR2 is FQGNSA. The CDR3 consists of 15 residues. Trimming removed 2 bases from V and 6 bases from J, with 11 bases in between.